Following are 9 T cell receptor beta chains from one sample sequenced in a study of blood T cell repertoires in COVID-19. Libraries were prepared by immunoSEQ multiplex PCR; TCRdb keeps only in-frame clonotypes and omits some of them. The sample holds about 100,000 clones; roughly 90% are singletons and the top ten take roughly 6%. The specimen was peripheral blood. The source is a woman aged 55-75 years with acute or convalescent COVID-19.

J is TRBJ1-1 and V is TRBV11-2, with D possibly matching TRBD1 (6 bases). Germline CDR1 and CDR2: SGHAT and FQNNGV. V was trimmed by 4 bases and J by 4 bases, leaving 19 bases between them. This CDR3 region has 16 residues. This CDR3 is CASSSPLGARITEAFF. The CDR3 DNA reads TGTGCCAGCAGCTCCCCCCTGGGGGCGCGGATCACTGAAGCTTTCTTT.

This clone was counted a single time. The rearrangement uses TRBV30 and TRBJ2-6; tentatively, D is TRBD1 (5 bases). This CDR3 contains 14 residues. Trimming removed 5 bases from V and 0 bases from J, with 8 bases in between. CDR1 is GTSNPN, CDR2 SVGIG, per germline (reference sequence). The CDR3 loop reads CAWDSSSGANVLTF. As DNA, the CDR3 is TGTGCCTGGGACAGTTCCTCTGGGGCCAACGTCCTGACTTTC.

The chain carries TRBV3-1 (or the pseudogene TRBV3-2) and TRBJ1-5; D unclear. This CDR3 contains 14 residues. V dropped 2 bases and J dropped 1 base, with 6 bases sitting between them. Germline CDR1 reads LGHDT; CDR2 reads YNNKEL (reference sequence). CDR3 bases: TGTGCCAGCAGCCAACTCGGGAGCAATCAGCCCCAGCATTTT. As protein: CASSQLGSNQPQHF.

The CDR3 protein is CASSFQGSDEQFF. In nucleotides, the CDR3 is TGTGCCAGCAGCTTTCAAGGGAGCGATGAGCAGTTCTTC. This rearrangement joins TRBV7-9 to TRBJ2-1; possibly TRBD2 for D (5 bases). CDR1 is SEHNR and CDR2 is FQNEAQ in the germline V gene (reference sequence). The V end lost 3 bases, the J end lost 8 bases, and 11 bases lay between the germline ends. This CDR3 is 13 amino acids long.

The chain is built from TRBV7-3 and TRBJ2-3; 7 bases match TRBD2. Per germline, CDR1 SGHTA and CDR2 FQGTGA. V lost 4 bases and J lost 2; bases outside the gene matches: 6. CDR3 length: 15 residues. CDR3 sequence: CASSSRGGNTDTQYF. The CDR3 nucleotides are TGTGCCAGCAGCTCCCGGGGAGGGAACACAGATACGCAGTATTTT.

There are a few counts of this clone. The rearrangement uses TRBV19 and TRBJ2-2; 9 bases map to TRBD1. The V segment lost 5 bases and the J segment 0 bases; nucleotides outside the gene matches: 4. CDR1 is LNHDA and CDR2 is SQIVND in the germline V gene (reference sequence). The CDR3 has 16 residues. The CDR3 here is CASSLRTGANTGELFF. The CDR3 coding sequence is TGTGCCAGTAGTTTGCGGACAGGGGCGAACACCGGGGAGCTGTTTTTT.

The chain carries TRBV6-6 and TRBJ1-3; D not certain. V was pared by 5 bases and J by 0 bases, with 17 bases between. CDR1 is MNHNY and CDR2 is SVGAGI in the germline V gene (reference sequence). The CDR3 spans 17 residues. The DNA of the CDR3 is TGTGCCAGCAGTCTCCGGGAACCGCATTCCTCTGGAAACACCATATATTTT. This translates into CASSLREPHSSGNTIYF.

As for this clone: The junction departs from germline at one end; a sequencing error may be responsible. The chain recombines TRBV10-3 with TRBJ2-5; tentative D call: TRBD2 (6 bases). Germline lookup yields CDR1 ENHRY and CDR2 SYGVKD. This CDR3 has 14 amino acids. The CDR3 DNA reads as TGTGCCATCAGCCAGGGTCTGTCGGGAGAGGCCCAGTACTTC. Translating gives CAISQGLSGEAQYF.

The CDR3 sequence is CASSLTRDSSYGYTF. In DNA form, the CDR3 reads TGTGCCAGCAGCTTAACCCGGGACAGCAGCTATGGCTACACCTTC. This chain joins TRBV7-3 and TRBJ1-2, with 7 bases matching TRBD1. The CDR3 covers 15 residues. Germline CDR1 reads SGHTA; CDR2 reads FQGTGA. J gave up 4 bases and V 0 bases, and 5 bases lay outside the gene matches.